This TCR beta chain was recovered during a study of blood T cell repertoires in COVID-19. Repertoires were generated with immunoSEQ multiplex PCR, while TCRdb's copy carries only in-frame clones and drops some. Of about 120,000 clones in the sample, 85% to 90% are singletons; the top ten hold approximately 8%. This CDR3 has 12 amino acids. The germline gives CDR1 MDHEN, CDR2 SYDVKM. Trimming stripped 5 bases from V and 8 bases from J, with 12 bases between. The chain has TRBV28 and TRBJ1-2; unclear D gene. This receptor was identified in a man between 65 and 85 years old who had recovered from COVID-19. Sequencing was performed on peripheral blood. The DNA of the CDR3 is TGTGCCAGCAGTCCTTTAATTGGCGGCTACACCTTC. This encodes CASSPLIGGYTF.